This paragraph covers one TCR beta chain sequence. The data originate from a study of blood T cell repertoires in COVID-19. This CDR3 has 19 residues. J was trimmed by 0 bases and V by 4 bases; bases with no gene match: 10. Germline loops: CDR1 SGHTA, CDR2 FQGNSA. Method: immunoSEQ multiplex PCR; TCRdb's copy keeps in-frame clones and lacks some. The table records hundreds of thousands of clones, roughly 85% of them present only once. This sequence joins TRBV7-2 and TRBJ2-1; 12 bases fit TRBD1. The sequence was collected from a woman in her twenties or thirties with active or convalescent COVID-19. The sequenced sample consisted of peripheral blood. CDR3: CASSSLPRDRGLSYNEQFF. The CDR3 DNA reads TGTGCCAGCAGCTCCCTTCCCCGGGACAGGGGGCTCTCCTACAATGAGCAGTTCTTC.